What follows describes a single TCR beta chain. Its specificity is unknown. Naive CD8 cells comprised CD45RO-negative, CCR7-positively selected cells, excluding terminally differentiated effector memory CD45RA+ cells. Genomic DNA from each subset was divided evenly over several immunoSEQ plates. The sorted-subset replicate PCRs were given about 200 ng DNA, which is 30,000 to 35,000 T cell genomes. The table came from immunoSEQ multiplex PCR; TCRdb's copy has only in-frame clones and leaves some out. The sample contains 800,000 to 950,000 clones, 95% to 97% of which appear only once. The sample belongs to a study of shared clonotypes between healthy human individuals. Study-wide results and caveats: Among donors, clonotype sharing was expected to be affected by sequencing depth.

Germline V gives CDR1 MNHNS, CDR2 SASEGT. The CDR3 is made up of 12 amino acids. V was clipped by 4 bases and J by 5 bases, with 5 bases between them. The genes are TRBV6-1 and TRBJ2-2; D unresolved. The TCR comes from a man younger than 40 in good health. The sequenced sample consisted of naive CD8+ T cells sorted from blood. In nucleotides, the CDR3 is TGTGCCAGCAGTGCGTGGACCGGGGAGCTGTTTTTT. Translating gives CASSAWTGELFF.